The rows below give T cell receptor beta chains drawn from one sample of a study of response to subunit inactivated influenza vaccine. MiXCR was run by TCRdb on the RT-PCR reads, yielding one entry per CDR3 protein. The table includes hundreds of thousands of distinct CDR3 sequences, around 13% detected once. Sequenced material: PBMCs from blood, taken 14 days before vaccination. These receptors all stem from a middle-aged man who received an inactivated influenza vaccine. CDR3s include the opening cysteine and the closing phenylalanine or tryptophan. The D gene is left open where the match is weak. Expanded clones get a size class; other rows say once, few or many, or leave the size out.

v_call,j_call,d_call,clone_size,cdr3_nt,cdr3_aa
TRBV7-9,TRBJ2-7,.,many,TGTGCCAGCAGCCCTAGGTGGCAGGGCTCCTACGAGCAGTACTTC,CASSPRWQGSYEQYF
TRBV7-9,TRBJ2-1,TRBD2,many,TGTGCCAGCAGCCCCCGACTAGCGGGAAAATACAATGAGCAGTTCTTC,CASSPRLAGKYNEQFF
TRBV27,TRBJ1-1,TRBD1,few,TGTGCCAGCAGTGCACAACAGGGGGGGTACACTGAAGCTTTCTTT,CASSAQQGGYTEAFF
TRBV5-1,TRBJ2-7,.,few,TGCGCCAGCAGCTTGGTAGCCCGGGACGAGCAGTACTTC,CASSLVARDEQYF
TRBV5-1,TRBJ1-4,.,.,TGCGCCAGCAGCTTCGATAGACCGGGCGAAAAACTGTTTTTT,CASSFDRPGEKLFF
TRBV27,TRBJ1-2,.,.,TGTGCCAGCAGTTCCAGGGTGAGCAACTATGGCTACACCTTC,CASSSRVSNYGYTF
TRBV2,TRBJ2-7,.,.,TGTGCCAGCAGCGTATGGGGGTCTAACGAGCAGTACTTC,CASSVWGSNEQYF
TRBV11-2,TRBJ2-1,TRBD2,.,TGTGCCAGCAGCCCAGGCCTAGCGGGAGTGAACAATGAGCAGTTCTTC,CASSPGLAGVNNEQFF
TRBV28,TRBJ2-1,.,.,TGTGCCAGCACCCCTCTTCGAGGCGTGGGGTTCTTC,CASTPLRGVGFF
TRBV20-1,TRBJ1-1,.,many,TGCAGTGCTGAAACAACGAACACTGAAGCTTTCTTT,CSAETTNTEAFF
TRBV18,TRBJ1-4,.,few,TGTGCCAGCTCACACTTGACCGACCTCAAGGAAAAACTGTTTTTT,CASSHLTDLKEKLFF
TRBV21-1,TRBJ1-5,.,few,TGTGCCAGCAGCAATAGGAGCGGGGGTTGCAATCAGCCCCAGCATTTT,CASSNRSGGCNQPQHF
TRBV6-2/TRBV6-3,TRBJ1-5,.,few,TGTGCCAGCAGTTACACAGTACCCAATCAGCCCCAGCATTTT,CASSYTVPNQPQHF
TRBV27,TRBJ2-3,TRBD1,few,TGTGCCAGCAGTTTGAAGGGGACAGGGTCTGCCTATACGCAGTATTTT,CASSLKGTGSAYTQYF
TRBV20-1,TRBJ2-2,.,.,TGCAGTGCGATTAACAAGAACACCGGGGAGCTGTTTTTT,CSAINKNTGELFF
TRBV15,TRBJ2-3,TRBD2,many,TGTGCCACCAGCAGAGAGGCACTAGCGGGGGTTGGCGCAGATACGCAGTATTTT,CATSREALAGVGADTQYF
TRBV19,TRBJ2-1,.,.,TGTGCCAGTAGTATAGAAGAAGGAAATGAGCAGTTCTTC,CASSIEEGNEQFF
TRBV4-3,TRBJ2-1,TRBD2,.,TGCGCCAGCAGCCAAGTCGGACTAGCGCTGAATGAGCAGTTCTTC,CASSQVGLALNEQFF
TRBV7-9,TRBJ2-1,.,.,TGTGCCAGCAGCCCGATTAACAATGAGCAGTTCTTC,CASSPINNEQFF
TRBV20-1,TRBJ1-6,.,few,TGCAGTGCTAGAGATCGTGTAGGGTCGACCTATAATTCACCCCTCCACTTT,CSARDRVGSTYNSPLHF
TRBV12-3/TRBV12-4,TRBJ2-1,TRBD1,few,TGTGCCAGCAGTTTTAGACAGGGGGCACATGAGCAGTTCTTC,CASSFRQGAHEQFF
TRBV11-2,TRBJ2-7,TRBD2,once,TGTGCCAGCAGCTTAGGACTAGCGGCATACTACGAGCAGTACTTC,CASSLGLAAYYEQYF
TRBV7-2,TRBJ1-1,.,many,TGTGCCAGCAGCTTTCTGCAGGGAGACACTGAAGCTTTCTTT,CASSFLQGDTEAFF
TRBV6-1,TRBJ1-2,.,few,TGTGCCAGCACCGGCCACAGTGGCGCGAACTATGGCTACACCTTC,CASTGHSGANYGYTF
TRBV12-3/TRBV12-4,TRBJ2-2,.,many,TGTGCCAGCAGTTTAATGACTACCGGTCCCGGGGAGCTGTTTTTT,CASSLMTTGPGELFF
TRBV5-5,TRBJ2-5,.,few,TGTGCCAGCACACCAGGAGCCTTCCGGGAGACCCAGTACTTC,CASTPGAFRETQYF
TRBV10-3,TRBJ2-5,.,.,TGTGCCATCAGTGAGTCTGTTTCAGGGCGAAGAGAGACCCAGTACTTC,CAISESVSGRRETQYF
TRBV5-1,TRBJ2-5,.,.,TGCGCCAGCAGCTCAACATCCGGACAGCAAGAGACCCAGTACTTC,CASSSTSGQQETQYF
TRBV4-2,TRBJ2-1,TRBD1,few,TGTGCCAGCAGCCAACGTAAGACAGGGGGATACAATGAGCAGTTCTTC,CASSQRKTGGYNEQFF
TRBV4-1,TRBJ2-1,TRBD2,few,TGCGCCAGCAGCCCGACGGCAGCGGGGGGGATATACAATGAGCAGTTCTTC,CASSPTAAGGIYNEQFF
TRBV6-2/TRBV6-3,TRBJ1-5,TRBD1,few,TGTGCCAGCCGGGACAGGGGGCAGAATCAGCCCCAGCATTTT,CASRDRGQNQPQHF
TRBV6-2/TRBV6-3,TRBJ2-7,.,.,TGTGCCAGCACCAACGGGGGGCATGAGCAGTACTTC,CASTNGGHEQYF
TRBV7-2,TRBJ1-6,.,few,TGTGCCAGCAGCTTAGGCATCGAGATGTCACCCCTCCACTTT,CASSLGIEMSPLHF
TRBV7-9,TRBJ2-1,TRBD2,.,TGTGCCAGCAGCTTAGTGCTAGCGGGAGGTTCCTACAATGAGCAGTTCTTC,CASSLVLAGGSYNEQFF
TRBV11-2,TRBJ1-2,TRBD1,.,TGTGCCAGCAGCCGAGGGAGGACAGGGAACTATGGCTACACCTTC,CASSRGRTGNYGYTF
TRBV28,TRBJ2-1,.,.,TGTGCCACCACGAGAAACAATGGCGATGAGCAGTTCTTC,CATTRNNGDEQFF
TRBV29-1,TRBJ2-1,.,few,TGCAGCGTTGGGCAGGGAAGGAGCAATGAGCAGTTCTTC,CSVGQGRSNEQFF
TRBV28,TRBJ2-2,.,few,TGTGCCAGCAAGACGTGGGCCGGGGAGCTGTTTTTT,CASKTWAGELFF
TRBV6-2/TRBV6-3,TRBJ2-2,.,few,TGTGCCAGCAGTCCCGACTCTTCCACCGGGGAGCTGTTTTTT,CASSPDSSTGELFF
TRBV4-3,TRBJ2-3,.,few,TGCGCCAGCAGCCAAGACTCGCGAAGCACAGATACGCAGTATTTT,CASSQDSRSTDTQYF
TRBV19,TRBJ2-7,.,.,TGTGCCACCAAGGACACCTTCGATGGGGAGCAGTACTTC,CATKDTFDGEQYF
TRBV28,TRBJ2-5,TRBD2,few,TGTGCCAGCAGTTCGCCCCGGGGGGTGGAGACCCAGTACTTC,CASSSPRGVETQYF
TRBV3-1,TRBJ2-2,TRBD2,few,TGTGCCAGCAGCCGCCAGCGGGGACTAGCGGGGGACACCGGGGAGCTGTTTTTT,CASSRQRGLAGDTGELFF
TRBV3-1,TRBJ2-1,.,few,TGTGCCAGCAGCCAAGATCAAGGCGGCTTTGGTCTATCCCCTCCTGAGCAGTTCTTC,CASSQDQGGFGLSPPEQFF
TRBV30,TRBJ2-5,TRBD1,.,TGTGCCTGGAGTTTGGGACAGGGCAGGGTAGAGACCCAGTACTTC,CAWSLGQGRVETQYF